A selection of T cell receptor beta chains follows, all from one sample in a study of CXCR3-negative and CXCR3-positive naive CD8 T cells. Each CDR3 protein gets one entry in TCRdb, which reprocessed the 5' RACE reads and gives no DNA. In all, the sample yields approximately 66,000 distinct CDR3 sequences. Sequenced: naive CXCR3- CD8+ T cells from blood. The receptor set was obtained from a human donor in good health. Some clones in this sample may be carry-over from other donors' samples. Both conserved end residues are part of each CDR3. Each record gives: V gene, J gene, CDR3 protein.

v_call: TRBV28; j_call: TRBJ1-1; cdr3_aa: CASRPIFTGNTEAFF
v_call: TRBV19; j_call: TRBJ1-5; cdr3_aa: CASSIQGDQPQHF
v_call: TRBV27; j_call: TRBJ2-7; cdr3_aa: CASSLSGGAMIEQYF
v_call: TRBV7-9; j_call: TRBJ1-1; cdr3_aa: CASSLGDGHTEAFF
v_call: TRBV4-1; j_call: TRBJ2-7; cdr3_aa: CASSQVSRGAIWEQYF
v_call: TRBV6-6; j_call: TRBJ2-3; cdr3_aa: CASSYSRAGGEYDTDTQYF
v_call: TRBV6-2/TRBV6-3; j_call: TRBJ2-6; cdr3_aa: CASSPFVEPGANVLTF
v_call: TRBV28; j_call: TRBJ2-1; cdr3_aa: CASSWTSPNEQFF
v_call: TRBV28; j_call: TRBJ1-5; cdr3_aa: CASSLQGDYNQPQHF
v_call: TRBV7-9; j_call: TRBJ1-2; cdr3_aa: CASSLAPGQPYGYTF
v_call: TRBV5-5; j_call: TRBJ2-7; cdr3_aa: CASSPLGGSPYEQYF
v_call: TRBV6-4; j_call: TRBJ2-2; cdr3_aa: CAVRERRAGNTGELFF
v_call: TRBV28; j_call: TRBJ1-1; cdr3_aa: CASSLEENTEAFF
v_call: TRBV7-9; j_call: TRBJ2-2; cdr3_aa: CATSGDTGELFF
v_call: TRBV20-1; j_call: TRBJ2-3; cdr3_aa: CSARDALGLAGGTDTQYF
v_call: TRBV3-1; j_call: TRBJ2-1; cdr3_aa: CASSLLAGSYNEQFF
v_call: TRBV29-1; j_call: TRBJ2-7; cdr3_aa: CSVLSGASGIYEQYF
v_call: TRBV12-3/TRBV12-4; j_call: TRBJ2-7; cdr3_aa: CASSASDRTRGTVYEQYF
v_call: TRBV29-1; j_call: TRBJ2-7; cdr3_aa: CSAEVADYEQYF
v_call: TRBV5-1; j_call: TRBJ2-3; cdr3_aa: CASSLGASGSFSDTQYF
v_call: TRBV12-3/TRBV12-4; j_call: TRBJ1-2; cdr3_aa: CASSLNGQGDGYTF
v_call: TRBV7-9; j_call: TRBJ1-1; cdr3_aa: CASSLPGGLNTEAFF
v_call: TRBV7-9; j_call: TRBJ2-7; cdr3_aa: CASSLGASGASYEQYF
v_call: TRBV29-1; j_call: TRBJ2-7; cdr3_aa: CSVEGEGYEQYF
v_call: TRBV28; j_call: TRBJ2-1; cdr3_aa: CASSSPFGTGNNEQFF
v_call: TRBV29-1; j_call: TRBJ2-5; cdr3_aa: CSVEWRGGGETQYF
v_call: TRBV5-1; j_call: TRBJ1-1; cdr3_aa: CASSFGSGQVEAFF